This entry is about one T cell receptor (beta chain). The data were taken from a study of shared clonotypes between healthy human individuals. Study-wide context: Each donor's CD4 naive and CD4 memory cells filled three plates apiece, CD8 naive two, and CD8 memory one.

Across several immunoSEQ plates, the genomic DNA of each subset was split evenly. Libraries were prepared by immunoSEQ multiplex PCR; TCRdb keeps only in-frame clonotypes and omits some of them. The table includes roughly 2,500,000 clones, 90% to 95% detected once. CD4+ cells underwent separation, giving CD45RA+ naive and CD45RA-negative memory subsets. The TCR comes from a man aged 18 to 29 in good health. Some clones in this sample may be carry-over from other donors' samples. Sequenced: naive CD4+ T cells from PBMCs. Subset denoted: CD45RA+ positively selected.

CDR3 protein: CSVVRGTGTSGRAPHEQYF. Here the CDR3 DNA reads TGCAGCGTTGTAAGGGGAACCGGGACTAGCGGGAGGGCCCCTCACGAGCAGTACTTC. The chain has TRBV29-1 and TRBJ2-7; TRBD2 matches 16 bases. The V gene end was trimmed by 4 bases and the J gene end by 5 bases; junction bases not matched to a gene: 17. The CDR3 is 19 residues long. Germline assignment: CDR1 SQVTM and CDR2 ANQGSEA.